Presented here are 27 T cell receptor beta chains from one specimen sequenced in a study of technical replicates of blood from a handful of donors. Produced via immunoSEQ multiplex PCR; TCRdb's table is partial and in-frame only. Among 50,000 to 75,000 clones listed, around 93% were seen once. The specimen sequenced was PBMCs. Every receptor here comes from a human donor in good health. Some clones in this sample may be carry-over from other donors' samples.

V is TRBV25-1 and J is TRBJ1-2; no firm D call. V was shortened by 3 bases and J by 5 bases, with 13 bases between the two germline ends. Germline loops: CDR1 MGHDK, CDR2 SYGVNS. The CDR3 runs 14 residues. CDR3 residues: CASSDAGQRYGYTF. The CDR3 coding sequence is TGTGCCAGCAGTGACGCGGGCCAGAGATATGGCTACACCTTC.

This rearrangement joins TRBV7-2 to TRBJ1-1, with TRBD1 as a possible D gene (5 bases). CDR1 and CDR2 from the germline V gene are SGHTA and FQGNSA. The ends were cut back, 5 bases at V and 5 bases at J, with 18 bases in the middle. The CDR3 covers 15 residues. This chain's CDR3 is CASSTQRGRWTEAFF. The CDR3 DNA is TGTGCCAGCAGCACCCAAAGGGGCCGGTGGACTGAAGCTTTCTTT.

The CDR3 loop reads CASSRETHYEQYF. CDR3 DNA: TGTGCCAGTAGTAGGGAGACACACTACGAGCAGTACTTC. The chain recombines TRBV19 with TRBJ2-7, with D possibly matching TRBD2 (5 bases). With 4 bases removed from V and 3 bases from J, the gap between germline ends came to 10 bases. CDR1 and CDR2 (germline): LNHDA, SQIVND (reference sequence). The CDR3 length is 13 residues.

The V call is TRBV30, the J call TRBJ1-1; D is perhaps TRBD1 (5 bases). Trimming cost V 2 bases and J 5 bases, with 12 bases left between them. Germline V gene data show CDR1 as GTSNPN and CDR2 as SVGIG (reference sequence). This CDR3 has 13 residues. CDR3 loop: CAWSPGSGTEAFF. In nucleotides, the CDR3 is TGTGCCTGGAGTCCTGGGTCAGGGACTGAAGCTTTCTTT.

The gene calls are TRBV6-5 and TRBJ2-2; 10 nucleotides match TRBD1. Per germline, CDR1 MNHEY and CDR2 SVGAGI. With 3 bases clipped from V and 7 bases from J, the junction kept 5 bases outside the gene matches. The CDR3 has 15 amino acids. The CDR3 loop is CASSYRQGAGGELFF. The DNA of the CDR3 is TGTGCCAGCAGTTATCGACAGGGGGCGGGCGGGGAGCTGTTTTTT.

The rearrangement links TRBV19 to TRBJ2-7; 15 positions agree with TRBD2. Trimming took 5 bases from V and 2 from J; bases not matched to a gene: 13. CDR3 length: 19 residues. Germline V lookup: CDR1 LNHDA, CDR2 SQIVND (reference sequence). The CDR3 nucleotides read TGTGCCAGTAGTGACCCGGGACTAGCGGGAGGCCGAGGTGCCTACGAGCAGTACTTC. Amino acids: CASSDPGLAGGRGAYEQYF.

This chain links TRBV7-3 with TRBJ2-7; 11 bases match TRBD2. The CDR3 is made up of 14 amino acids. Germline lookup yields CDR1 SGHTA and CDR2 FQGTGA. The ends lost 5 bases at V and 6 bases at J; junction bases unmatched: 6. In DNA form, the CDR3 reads TGTGCCAGCAGCCGAGGGACTAGCGGTTCCGAGCAGTACTTC. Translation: CASSRGTSGSEQYF.

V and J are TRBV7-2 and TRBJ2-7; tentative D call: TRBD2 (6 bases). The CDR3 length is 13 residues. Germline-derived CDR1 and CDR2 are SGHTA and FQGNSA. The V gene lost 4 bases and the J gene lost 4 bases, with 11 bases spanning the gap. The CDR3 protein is CASSSHRGYEQYF. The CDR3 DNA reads TGTGCCAGCAGCTCTCACCGGGGGTACGAGCAGTACTTC.

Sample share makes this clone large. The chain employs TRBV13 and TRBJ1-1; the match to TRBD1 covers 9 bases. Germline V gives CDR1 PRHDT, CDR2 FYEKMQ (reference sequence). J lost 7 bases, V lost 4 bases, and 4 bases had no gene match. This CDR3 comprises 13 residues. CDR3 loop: CASSSGQGREAFF. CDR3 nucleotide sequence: TGTGCCAGCAGCTCGGGACAGGGCCGTGAAGCTTTCTTT.

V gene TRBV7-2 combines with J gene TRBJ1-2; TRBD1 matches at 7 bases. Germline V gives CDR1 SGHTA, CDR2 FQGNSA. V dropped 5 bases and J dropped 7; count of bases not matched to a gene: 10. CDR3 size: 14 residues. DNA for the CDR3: TGTGCCAGCAGCCATAGACAGGGTAGTTTTGGCTACACCTTC. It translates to CASSHRQGSFGYTF.

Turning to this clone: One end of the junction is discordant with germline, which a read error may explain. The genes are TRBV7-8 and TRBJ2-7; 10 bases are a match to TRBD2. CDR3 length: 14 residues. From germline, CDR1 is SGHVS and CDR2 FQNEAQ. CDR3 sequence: CASRLAGGDYEQYF. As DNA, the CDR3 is TGTGCCAGCAGATTAGCGGGGGGAGACTACGAGCAGTACTTC.

CDR3: CASSYLERGRNEQFF. CDR3 bases: TGTGCCAGCAGTTACCTTGAGCGGGGGAGGAATGAGCAGTTCTTC. The rearrangement uses TRBV6-5 and TRBJ2-1; 8 positions agree with TRBD2. Losses at the gene ends were 2 bases for V and 7 bases for J; bases not matched to a gene: 7. Germline V gene sequence: CDR1 MNHEY, CDR2 SVGAGI. The CDR3 length is 15 residues.

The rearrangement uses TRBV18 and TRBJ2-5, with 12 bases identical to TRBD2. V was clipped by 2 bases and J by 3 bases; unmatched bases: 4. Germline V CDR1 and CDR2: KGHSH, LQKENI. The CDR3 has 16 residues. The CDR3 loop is CASSPYLAGGEETQYF. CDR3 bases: TGTGCCAGCTCACCATACCTAGCGGGAGGGGAAGAGACCCAGTACTTC.

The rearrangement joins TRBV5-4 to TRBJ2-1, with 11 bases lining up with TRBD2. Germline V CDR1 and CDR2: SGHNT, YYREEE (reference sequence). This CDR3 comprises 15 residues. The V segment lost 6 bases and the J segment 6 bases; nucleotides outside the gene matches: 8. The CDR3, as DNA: TGTGCCAGCAAGATAGCGGGAGGGCCGAGCAATGAGCAGTTCTTC. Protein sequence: CASKIAGGPSNEQFF.

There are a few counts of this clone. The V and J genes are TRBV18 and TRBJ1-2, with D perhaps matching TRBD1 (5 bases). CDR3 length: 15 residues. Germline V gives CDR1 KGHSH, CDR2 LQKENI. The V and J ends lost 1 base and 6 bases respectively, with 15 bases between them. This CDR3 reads CASSPRRGAENGYTF. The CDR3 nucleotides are TGTGCCAGCTCACCACGAAGGGGCGCTGAGAATGGCTACACCTTC.

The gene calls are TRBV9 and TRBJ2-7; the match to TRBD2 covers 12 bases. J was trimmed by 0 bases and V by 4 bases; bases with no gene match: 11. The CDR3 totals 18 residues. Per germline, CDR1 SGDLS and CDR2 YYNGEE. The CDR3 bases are TGTGCCAGCAGCCCCGATACTAGCGGGGGGCCAACCTCCTACGAGCAGTACTTC. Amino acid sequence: CASSPDTSGGPTSYEQYF.

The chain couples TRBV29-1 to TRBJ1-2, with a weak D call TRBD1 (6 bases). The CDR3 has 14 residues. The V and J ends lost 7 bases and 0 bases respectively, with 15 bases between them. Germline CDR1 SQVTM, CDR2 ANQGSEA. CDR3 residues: CSAGGDITNYGYTF. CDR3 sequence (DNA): TGCAGCGCCGGGGGGGACATTACTAACTATGGCTACACCTTC.

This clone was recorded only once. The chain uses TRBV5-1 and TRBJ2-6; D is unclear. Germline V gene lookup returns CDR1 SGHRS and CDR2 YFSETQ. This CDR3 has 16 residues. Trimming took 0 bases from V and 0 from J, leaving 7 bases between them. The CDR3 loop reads CASSLEAFSGANVLTF. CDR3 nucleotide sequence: TGCGCCAGCAGCTTGGAAGCCTTCTCTGGGGCCAACGTCCTGACTTTC. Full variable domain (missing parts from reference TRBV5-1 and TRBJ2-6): KAGVTQTPRYLIKTRGQQVTLSCSPISGHRSVSWYQQTPGQGLQFLFEYFSETQRNKGNFPGRFSGRQFSNSRSEMNVSTLELGDSALYLCASSLEAFSGANVLTFGAGSRLTVL.

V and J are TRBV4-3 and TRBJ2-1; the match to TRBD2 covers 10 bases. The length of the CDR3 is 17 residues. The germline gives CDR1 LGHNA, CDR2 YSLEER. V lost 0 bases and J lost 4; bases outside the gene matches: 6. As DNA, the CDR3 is TGCGCCAGCAGCCAAGATTGGGGACTAGCGCCTTACAATGAGCAGTTCTTC. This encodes CASSQDWGLAPYNEQFF.

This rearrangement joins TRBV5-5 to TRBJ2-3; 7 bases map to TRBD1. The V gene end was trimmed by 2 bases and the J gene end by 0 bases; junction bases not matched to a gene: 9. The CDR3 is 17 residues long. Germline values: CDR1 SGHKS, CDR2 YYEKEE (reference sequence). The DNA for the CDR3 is TGTGCCAGCAGCTTTGAGGACAGGCCTTTTAGCACAGATACGCAGTATTTT. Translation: CASSFEDRPFSTDTQYF. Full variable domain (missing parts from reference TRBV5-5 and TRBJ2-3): DAGVTQSPTHLIKTRGQQVTLRCSPISGHKSVSWYQQVLGQGPQFIFQYYEKEERGRGNFPDRFSARQFPNYSSELNVNALLLGDSALYLCASSFEDRPFSTDTQYFGPGTRLTVL.

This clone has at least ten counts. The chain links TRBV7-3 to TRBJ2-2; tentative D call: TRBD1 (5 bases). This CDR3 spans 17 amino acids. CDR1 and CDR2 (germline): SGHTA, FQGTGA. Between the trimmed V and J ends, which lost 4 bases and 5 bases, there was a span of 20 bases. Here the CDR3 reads CASSSKPSRARTGELFF. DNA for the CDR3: TGTGCCAGCAGCTCAAAACCGAGCAGGGCGAGGACCGGGGAGCTGTTTTTT.

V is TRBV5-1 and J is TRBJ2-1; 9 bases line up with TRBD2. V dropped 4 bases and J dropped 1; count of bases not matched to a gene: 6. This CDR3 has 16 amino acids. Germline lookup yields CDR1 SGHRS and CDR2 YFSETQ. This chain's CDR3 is CASSTGTSSSYNEQFF. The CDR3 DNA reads TGCGCCAGCAGCACCGGGACTAGCTCTTCCTACAATGAGCAGTTCTTC.

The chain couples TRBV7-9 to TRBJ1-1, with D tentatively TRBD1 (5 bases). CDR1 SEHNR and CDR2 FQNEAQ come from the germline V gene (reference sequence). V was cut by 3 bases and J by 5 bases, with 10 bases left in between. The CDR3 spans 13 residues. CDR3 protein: CASSLAGRTEAFF. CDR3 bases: TGTGCCAGCAGCTTGGCAGGGAGGACTGAAGCTTTCTTT.

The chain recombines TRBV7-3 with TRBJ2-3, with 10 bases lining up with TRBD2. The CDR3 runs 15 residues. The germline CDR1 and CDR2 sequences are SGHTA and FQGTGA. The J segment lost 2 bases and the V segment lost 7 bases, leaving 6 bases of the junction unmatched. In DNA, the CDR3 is TGTGCCAGCACCATAAGCGGGAGGGACACAGATACGCAGTATTTT. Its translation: CASTISGRDTDTQYF.

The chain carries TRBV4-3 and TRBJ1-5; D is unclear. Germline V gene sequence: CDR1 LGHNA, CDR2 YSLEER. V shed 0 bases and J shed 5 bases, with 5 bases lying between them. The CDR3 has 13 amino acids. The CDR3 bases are TGCGCCAGCAGCCAAGATCGTCATCAGCCCCAGCATTTT. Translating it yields CASSQDRHQPQHF.

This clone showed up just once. The CDR3 DNA is TGTGCCAGCTCACCTCCTGACAGGACAAAACTGTTTTTT. This gives the protein CASSPPDRTKLFF. This chain connects TRBV18 to TRBJ1-4; D is possibly TRBD1 (6 bases). The CDR3 covers 13 residues. Germline V gene lookup returns CDR1 KGHSH and CDR2 LQKENI. V was trimmed by 3 bases and J by 10 bases, leaving 12 bases between them.

CDR3 in amino acids: CASSIAGTGVDEQYF. CDR3 nucleotides: TGTGCCAGTAGTATAGCGGGGACAGGGGTGGACGAGCAGTACTTC. The chain links TRBV19 to TRBJ2-7, with 10 bases that match TRBD1. The J segment lost 5 bases and the V segment lost 1 base, leaving 5 bases of the junction unmatched. CDR3 length: 15 amino acids. In germline, CDR1 is LNHDA, CDR2 SQIVND (reference sequence).